What follows describes a single TCR beta chain. Germline CDR1 reads LGHNA; CDR2 reads YNFKEQ. The CDR3 spans 15 residues. Trimming removed 1 base from V and 6 bases from J, with 15 bases in between. As originally analysed: Researchers report that nucleated cell counts were estimated from reference gene primer amplification. TCRdb's table, derived via immunoSEQ multiplex PCR, lists solely in-frame clones and lacks some. The DNA gave D and trimming, while V, J and clone size come from that table. The data show about 64,000 clones, more than 60% seen once. This entry belongs to a study of blood T cell repertoires in COVID-19. Overall study context: Acute-phase and convalescent COVID-19 samples originated in the United States, Italy and Spain. T cells, B-cell-depleted T cells, or PBMCs provided the cDNA or gDNA that served as material.

Sequences were obtained from peripheral blood. The receptor was derived from a human donor in a cohort sampled during active COVID-19. This chain uses TRBV4-2 with TRBJ1-2; D is undetermined. CDR3 in amino acids: CASSQASVEGDGYTF. CDR3 coding DNA: TGTGCCAGCAGCCAAGCCTCGGTGGAGGGTGATGGCTACACCTTC.